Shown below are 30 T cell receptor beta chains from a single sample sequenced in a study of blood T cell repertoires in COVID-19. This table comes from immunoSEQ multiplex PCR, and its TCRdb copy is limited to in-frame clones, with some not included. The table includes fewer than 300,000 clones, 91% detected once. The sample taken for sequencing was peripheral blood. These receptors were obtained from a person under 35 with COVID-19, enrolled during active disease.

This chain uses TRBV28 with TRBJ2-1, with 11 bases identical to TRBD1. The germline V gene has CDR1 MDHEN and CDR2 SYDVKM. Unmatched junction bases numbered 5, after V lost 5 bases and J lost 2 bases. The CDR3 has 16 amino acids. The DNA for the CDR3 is TGTGCCAGCAGTCCCCGGACAGGGGGCACCTACAATGAGCAGTTCTTC. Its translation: CASSPRTGGTYNEQFF.

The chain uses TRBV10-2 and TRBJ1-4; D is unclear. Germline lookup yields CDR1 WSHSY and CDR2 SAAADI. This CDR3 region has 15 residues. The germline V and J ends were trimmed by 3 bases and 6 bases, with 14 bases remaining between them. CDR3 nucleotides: TGCGCCAGCAGTGAAAAGGGAGGGTATGATGAAAAACTGTTTTTT. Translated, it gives CASSEKGGYDEKLFF.

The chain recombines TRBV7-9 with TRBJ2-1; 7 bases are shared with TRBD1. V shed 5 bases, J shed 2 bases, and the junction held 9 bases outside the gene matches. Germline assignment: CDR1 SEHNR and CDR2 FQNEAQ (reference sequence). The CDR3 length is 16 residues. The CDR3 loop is CASSVNRDRAYNEQFF. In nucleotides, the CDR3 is TGTGCCAGCAGCGTTAACCGGGACAGAGCCTACAATGAGCAGTTCTTC.

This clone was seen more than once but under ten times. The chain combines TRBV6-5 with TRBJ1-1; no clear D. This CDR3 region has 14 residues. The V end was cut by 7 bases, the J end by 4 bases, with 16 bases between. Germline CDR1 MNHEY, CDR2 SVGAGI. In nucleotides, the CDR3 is TGTGCCAGCACCCCCTTTGATAGAAGCACTGAAGCTTTCTTT. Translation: CASTPFDRSTEAFF.

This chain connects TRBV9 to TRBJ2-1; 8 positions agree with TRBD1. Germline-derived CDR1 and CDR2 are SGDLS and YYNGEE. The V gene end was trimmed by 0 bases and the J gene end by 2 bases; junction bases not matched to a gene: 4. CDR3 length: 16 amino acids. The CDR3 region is CASSVDTGGAYNEQFF. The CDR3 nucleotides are TGTGCCAGCAGCGTAGACACAGGGGGAGCCTACAATGAGCAGTTCTTC.

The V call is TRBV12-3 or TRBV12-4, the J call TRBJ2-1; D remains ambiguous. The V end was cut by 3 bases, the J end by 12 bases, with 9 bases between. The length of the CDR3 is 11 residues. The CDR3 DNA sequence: TGTGCCAGCAGTTTTAGCAACTGGCAGTTCTTC. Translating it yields CASSFSNWQFF.

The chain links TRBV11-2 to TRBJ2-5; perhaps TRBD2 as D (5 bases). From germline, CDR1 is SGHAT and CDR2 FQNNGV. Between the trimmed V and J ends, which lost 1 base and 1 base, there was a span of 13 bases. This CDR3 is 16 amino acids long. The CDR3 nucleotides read TGTGCCAGCAGCTTAGTAGGGCGGGTGGTCCAAGAGACCCAGTACTTC. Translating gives CASSLVGRVVQETQYF. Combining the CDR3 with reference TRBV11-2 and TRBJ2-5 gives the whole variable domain EAGVAQSPRYKIIEKRQSVAFWCNPISGHATLYWYQQILGQGPKLLIQFQNNGVVDDSQLPKDRFSAERLKGVDSTLKIQPAKLEDSAVYLCASSLVGRVVQETQYFGPGTRLLVL.

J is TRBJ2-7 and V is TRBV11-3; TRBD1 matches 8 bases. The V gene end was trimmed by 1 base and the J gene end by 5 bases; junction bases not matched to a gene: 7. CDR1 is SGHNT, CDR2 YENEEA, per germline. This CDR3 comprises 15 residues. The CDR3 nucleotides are TGTGCCAGCAGCTTAGTGACAGGGGTACTTCACGAGCAGTACTTC. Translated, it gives CASSLVTGVLHEQYF. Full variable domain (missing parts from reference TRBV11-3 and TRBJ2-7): EAGVVQSPRYKIIEKKQPVAFWCNPISGHNTLYWYLQNLGQGPELLIRYENEEAVDDSQLPKDRFSAERLKGVDSTLKIQPAELGDSAVYLCASSLVTGVLHEQYFGPGTRLTVT.

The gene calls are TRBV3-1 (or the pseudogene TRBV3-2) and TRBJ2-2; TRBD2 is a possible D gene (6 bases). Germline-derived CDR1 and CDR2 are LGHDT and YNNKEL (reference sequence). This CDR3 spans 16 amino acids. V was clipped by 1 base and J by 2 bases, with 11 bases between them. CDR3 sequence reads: CASSQVLRGNTGELFF. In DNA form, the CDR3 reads TGTGCCAGCAGCCAAGTACTGCGGGGAAACACCGGGGAGCTGTTTTTT.

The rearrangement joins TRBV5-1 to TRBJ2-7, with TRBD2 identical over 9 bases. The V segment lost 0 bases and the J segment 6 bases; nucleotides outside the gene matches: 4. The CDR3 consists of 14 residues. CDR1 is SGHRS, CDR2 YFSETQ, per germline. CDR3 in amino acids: CASSLEASGTEQYF. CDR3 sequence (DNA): TGCGCCAGCAGCTTGGAGGCTAGCGGGACCGAGCAGTACTTC.

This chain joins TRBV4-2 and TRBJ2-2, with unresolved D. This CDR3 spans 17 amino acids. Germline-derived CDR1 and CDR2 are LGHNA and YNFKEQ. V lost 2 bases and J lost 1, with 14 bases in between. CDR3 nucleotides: TGTGCCAGCAGCCAAAGACTCCGGCCGGAGAACACCGGGGAGCTGTTTTTT. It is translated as CASSQRLRPENTGELFF.

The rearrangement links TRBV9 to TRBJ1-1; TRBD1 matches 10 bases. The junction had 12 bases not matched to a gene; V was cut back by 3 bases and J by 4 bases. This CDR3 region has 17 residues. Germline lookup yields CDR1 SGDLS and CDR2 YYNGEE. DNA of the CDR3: TGTGCCAGCAGCGCCTCCGTTACGACAGGGGGCGGCACTGAAGCTTTCTTT. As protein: CASSASVTTGGGTEAFF.

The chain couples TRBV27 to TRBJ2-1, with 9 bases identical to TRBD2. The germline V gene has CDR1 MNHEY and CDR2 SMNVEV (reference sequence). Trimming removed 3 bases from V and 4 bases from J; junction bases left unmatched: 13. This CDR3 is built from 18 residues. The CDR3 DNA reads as TGTGCCAGCAGTTTCGGGGCTAGCGGGAATTTTCGATACAATGAGCAGTTCTTC. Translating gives CASSFGASGNFRYNEQFF.

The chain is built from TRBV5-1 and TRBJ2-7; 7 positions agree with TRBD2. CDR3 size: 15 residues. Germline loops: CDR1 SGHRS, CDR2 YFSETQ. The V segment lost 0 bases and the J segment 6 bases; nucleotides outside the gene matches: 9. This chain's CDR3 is CASSLGGSESGEQYF. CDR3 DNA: TGCGCCAGCAGCTTGGGCGGGAGCGAGTCAGGCGAGCAGTACTTC.

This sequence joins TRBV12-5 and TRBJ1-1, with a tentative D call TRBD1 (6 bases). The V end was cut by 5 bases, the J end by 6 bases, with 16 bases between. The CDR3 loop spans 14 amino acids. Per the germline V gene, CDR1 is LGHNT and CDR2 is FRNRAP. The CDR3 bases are TGTGCTAGTGGTCAGGACAGTTACGGGCCTGAAGCTTTCTTT. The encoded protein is CASGQDSYGPEAFF.

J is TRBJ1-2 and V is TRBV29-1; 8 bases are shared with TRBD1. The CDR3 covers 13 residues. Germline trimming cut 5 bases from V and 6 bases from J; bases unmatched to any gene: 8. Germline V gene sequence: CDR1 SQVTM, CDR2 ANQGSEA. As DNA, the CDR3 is TGCAGCGTTTCACAGACAGGGGTGGATGGCTACACCTTC. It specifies CSVSQTGVDGYTF. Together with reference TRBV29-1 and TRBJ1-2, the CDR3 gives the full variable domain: SAVISQKPSRDICQRGTSLTIQCQVDSQVTMMFWYRQQPGQSLTLIATANQGSEATYESGFVIDKFPISRPNLTFSTLTVSNMSPEDSSIYLCSVSQTGVDGYTFGSGTRLTVV.

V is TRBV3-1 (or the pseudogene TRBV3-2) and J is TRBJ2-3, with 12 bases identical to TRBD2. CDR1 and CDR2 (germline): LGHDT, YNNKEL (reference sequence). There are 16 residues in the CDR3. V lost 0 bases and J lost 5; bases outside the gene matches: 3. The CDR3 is CASSQDPSGRGDTQYF. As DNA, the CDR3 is TGTGCCAGCAGCCAAGATCCTAGCGGGAGGGGAGATACGCAGTATTTT.

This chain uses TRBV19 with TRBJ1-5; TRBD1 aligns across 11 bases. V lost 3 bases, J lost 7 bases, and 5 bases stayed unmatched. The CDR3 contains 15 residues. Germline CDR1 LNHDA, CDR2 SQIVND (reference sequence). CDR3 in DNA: TGTGCCAGTAGTATTTGGACAGGGGGCTGGCAGCCCCAGCATTTT. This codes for CASSIWTGGWQPQHF.

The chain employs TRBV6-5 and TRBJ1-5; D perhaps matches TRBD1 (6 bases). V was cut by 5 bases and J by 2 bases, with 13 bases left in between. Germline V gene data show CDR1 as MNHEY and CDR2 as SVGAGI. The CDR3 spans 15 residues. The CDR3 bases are TGTGCCAGCAGTATACAGGGTGGCGGCAATCAGCCCCAGCATTTT. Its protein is CASSIQGGGNQPQHF.

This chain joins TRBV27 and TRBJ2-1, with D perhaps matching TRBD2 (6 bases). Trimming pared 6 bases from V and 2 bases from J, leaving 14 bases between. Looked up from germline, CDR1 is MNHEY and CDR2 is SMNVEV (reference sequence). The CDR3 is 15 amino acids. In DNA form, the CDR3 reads TGTGCCAGCAGCTTCTGGGGGGAACCCTACAATGAGCAGTTCTTC. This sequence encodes CASSFWGEPYNEQFF.

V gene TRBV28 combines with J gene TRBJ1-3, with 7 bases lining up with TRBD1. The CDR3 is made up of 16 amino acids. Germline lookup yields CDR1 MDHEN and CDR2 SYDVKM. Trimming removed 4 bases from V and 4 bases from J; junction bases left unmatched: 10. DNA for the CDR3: TGTGCCAGCAGTTCCACAGGGGACGTAGCCGGAAACACCATATATTTT. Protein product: CASSSTGDVAGNTIYF. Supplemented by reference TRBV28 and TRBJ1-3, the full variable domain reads DVKVTQSSRYLVKRTGEKVFLECVQDMDHENMFWYRQDPGLGLRLIYFSYDVKMKEKGDIPEGYSVSREKKERFSLILESASTNQTSMYLCASSSTGDVAGNTIYFGEGSWLTVV.

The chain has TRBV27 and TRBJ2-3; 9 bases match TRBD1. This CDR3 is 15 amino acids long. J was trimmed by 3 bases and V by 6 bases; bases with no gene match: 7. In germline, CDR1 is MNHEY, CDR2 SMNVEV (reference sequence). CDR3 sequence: CASRTGGRRTDTQYF. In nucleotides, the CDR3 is TGTGCCAGCAGAACAGGGGGCCGGAGAACAGATACGCAGTATTTT.

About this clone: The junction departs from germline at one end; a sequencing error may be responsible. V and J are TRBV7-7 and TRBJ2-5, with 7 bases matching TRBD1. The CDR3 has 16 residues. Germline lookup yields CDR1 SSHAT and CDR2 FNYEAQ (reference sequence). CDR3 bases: TGTGCTAGCAGCTTACTACCGTCAGGGGGTCGGGAGACCCAGTACTTC. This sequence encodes CASSLLPSGGRETQYF.

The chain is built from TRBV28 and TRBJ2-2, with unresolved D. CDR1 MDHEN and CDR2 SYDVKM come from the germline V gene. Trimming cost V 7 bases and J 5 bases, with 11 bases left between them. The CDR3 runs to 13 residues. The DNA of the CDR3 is TGTGCCAGCAATGGGTTCAGGACCGGGGAGCTGTTTTTT. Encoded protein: CASNGFRTGELFF.

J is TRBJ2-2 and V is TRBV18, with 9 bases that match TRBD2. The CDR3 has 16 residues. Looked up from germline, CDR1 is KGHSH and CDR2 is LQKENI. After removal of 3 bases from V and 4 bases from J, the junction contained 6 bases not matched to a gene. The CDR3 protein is CASSPFLAGFTGELFF. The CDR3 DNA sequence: TGTGCCAGCTCACCCTTCCTAGCGGGATTCACCGGGGAGCTGTTTTTT.

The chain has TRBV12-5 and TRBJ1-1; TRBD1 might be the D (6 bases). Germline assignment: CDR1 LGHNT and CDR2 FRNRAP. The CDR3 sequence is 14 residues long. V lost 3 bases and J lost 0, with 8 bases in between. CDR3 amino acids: CASGLGGLNTEAFF. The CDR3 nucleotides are TGTGCTAGTGGTTTAGGGGGTTTGAACACTGAAGCTTTCTTT.

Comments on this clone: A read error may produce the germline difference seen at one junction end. DNA for the CDR3: TGTGCCAGCGGGAAGGGGGACGGAGGCTTC. Translated: CASGKGDGGF. The V gene is TRBV2, the J gene TRBJ1-2; possibly TRBD1 for D (6 bases). The CDR3 spans 10 residues. Germline-derived CDR1 and CDR2 are SNHLY and FYNNEI.

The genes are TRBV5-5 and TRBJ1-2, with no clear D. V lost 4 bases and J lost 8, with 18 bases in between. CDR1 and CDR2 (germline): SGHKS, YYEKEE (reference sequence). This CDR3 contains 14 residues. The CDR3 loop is CASSPDGTLWGYTF. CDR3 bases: TGTGCCAGCAGCCCTGACGGAACACTATGGGGCTACACCTTC.

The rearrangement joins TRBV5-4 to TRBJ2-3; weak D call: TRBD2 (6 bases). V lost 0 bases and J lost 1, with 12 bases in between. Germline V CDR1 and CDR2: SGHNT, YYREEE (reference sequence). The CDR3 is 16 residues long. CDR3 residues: CASSLGSSGGTDTQYF. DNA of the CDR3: TGTGCCAGCAGCTTGGGGAGTAGCGGAGGCACAGATACGCAGTATTTT.

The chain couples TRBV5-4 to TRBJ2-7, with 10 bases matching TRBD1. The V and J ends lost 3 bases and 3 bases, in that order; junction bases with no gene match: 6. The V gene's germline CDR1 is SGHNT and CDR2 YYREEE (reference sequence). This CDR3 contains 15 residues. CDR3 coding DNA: TGTGCCAGCAGCTCCGGACAGGGGGTTTACTACGAGCAGTACTTC. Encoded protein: CASSSGQGVYYEQYF. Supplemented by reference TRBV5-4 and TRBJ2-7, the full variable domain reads ETGVTQSPTHLIKTRGQQVTLRCSSQSGHNTVSWYQQALGQGPQFIFQYYREEENGRGNFPPRFSGLQFPNYSSELNVNALELDDSALYLCASSSGQGVYYEQYFGPGTRLTVT.